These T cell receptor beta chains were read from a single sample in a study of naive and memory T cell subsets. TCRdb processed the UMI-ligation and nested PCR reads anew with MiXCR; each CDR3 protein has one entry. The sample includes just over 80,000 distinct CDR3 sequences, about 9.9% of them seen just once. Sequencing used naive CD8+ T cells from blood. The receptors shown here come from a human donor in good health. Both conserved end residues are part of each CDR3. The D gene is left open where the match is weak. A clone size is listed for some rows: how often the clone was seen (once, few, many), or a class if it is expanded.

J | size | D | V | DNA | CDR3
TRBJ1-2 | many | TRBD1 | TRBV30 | TGTGCCTGGACCCTGGGGGCAGGGGGACACTATGGCTACACCTTC | CAWTLGAGGHYGYTF
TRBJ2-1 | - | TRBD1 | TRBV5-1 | TGCGCCAGCAGCTCCGGGACAGGGGACAGTGAGCAGTTCTTC | CASSSGTGDSEQFF
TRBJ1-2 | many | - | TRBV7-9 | TGTGCCAGCACCCCCCACTATGGCTACACCTTC | CASTPHYGYTF
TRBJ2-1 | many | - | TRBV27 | TGTGCCAGTTGGGGGGATGAGACCTACAATGAGCAGTTCTTC | CASWGDETYNEQFF
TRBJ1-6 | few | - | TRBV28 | TGTGCCAGCATGCCTGGAACCGCTCTAGACATCAATTCACCCCTCCACTTT | CASMPGTALDINSPLHF
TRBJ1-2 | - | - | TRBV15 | TGTGCCACCAGCATAGGAGTACAGGGTCTAAATGGCTACACCTTC | CATSIGVQGLNGYTF
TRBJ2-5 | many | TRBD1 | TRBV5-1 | TGCGCCAGCAGCTCCCGACAGGGTGGTATGGAGACCCAGTACTTC | CASSSRQGGMETQYF
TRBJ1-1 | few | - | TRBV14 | TGTGCCAGCAGCCAAGATTGGGCAAAAGCTTTCTTT | CASSQDWAKAFF
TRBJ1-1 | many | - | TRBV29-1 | TGCAGCGTTTCTGGGAACACTGAAGCTTTCTTT | CSVSGNTEAFF
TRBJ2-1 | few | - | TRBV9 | TGTGCCAGCAGCGCTACGGGAGTCGGTGAGCAGTTCTTC | CASSATGVGEQFF
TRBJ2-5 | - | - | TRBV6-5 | TGTGCCAGCAGACACGACAGCTACCAAGAGACCCAGTACTTC | CASRHDSYQETQYF
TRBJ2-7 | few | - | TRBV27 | TGTGCCAGCAGCCGTGGGGGCGAGCAGTACTTC | CASSRGGEQYF
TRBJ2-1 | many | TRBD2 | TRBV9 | TGTGCCAGCAGCCCCTACGGGAGGGCCATTAGTGGGGCTGAGCAGTTCTTC | CASSPYGRAISGAEQFF
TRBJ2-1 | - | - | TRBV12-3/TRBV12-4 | TGTGCCAGCAGTTTGGGGACCGTCAGCAATGAGCAGTTCTTC | CASSLGTVSNEQFF
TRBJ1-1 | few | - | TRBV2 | TGTGCCAGCAAGGGGTCAGCGGCTTTCTTT | CASKGSAAFF
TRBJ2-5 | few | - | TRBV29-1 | TGCAGCGTTGAAGGTATAGGGGTTGTTTTGGAGACCCAGTACTTC | CSVEGIGVVLETQYF
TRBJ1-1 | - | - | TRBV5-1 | TGCGCCAGCAGCGCGGGTCCAAACACTGAAGCTTTCTTT | CASSAGPNTEAFF
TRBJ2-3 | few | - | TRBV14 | TGTGCCAGCAGCCAGCCTGCCGATACGCAGTATTTT | CASSQPADTQYF
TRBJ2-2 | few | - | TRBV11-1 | TGTGCCAGCCACCTCCCCACCGGGGAGCTGTTTTTT | CASHLPTGELFF
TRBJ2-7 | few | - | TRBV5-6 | TGTGCCAGCAGCCGGGACACTTCCTACGAGCAGTACTTC | CASSRDTSYEQYF
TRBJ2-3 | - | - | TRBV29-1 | TGCAGCGTTGACGGTCTAGCCACCACAGATACGCAGTATTTT | CSVDGLATTDTQYF
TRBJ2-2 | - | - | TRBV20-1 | TGCAGTGGGGTCCACTCTCACACCGGGGAGCTGTTTTTT | CSGVHSHTGELFF
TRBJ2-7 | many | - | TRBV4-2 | TGTGCCAGCAGCCACGGTCTAGAAGTCAGCGAGCAGTACTTC | CASSHGLEVSEQYF
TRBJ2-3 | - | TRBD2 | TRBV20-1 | TGCAGTGCTCCGGGCCTAGCGGGCCTAGTAGCATTCACAGATACGCAGTATTTT | CSAPGLAGLVAFTDTQYF
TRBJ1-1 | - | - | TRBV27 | TGTGCCAGCAGTTTATCAGCAGGGATGAACACTGAAGCTTTCTTT | CASSLSAGMNTEAFF
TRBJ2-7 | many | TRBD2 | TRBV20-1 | TGCAGTGCTAGCGGTAGCGGGAGAACGGCCTACGAGCAGTACTTC | CSASGSGRTAYEQYF
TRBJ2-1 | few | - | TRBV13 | TGTGCCAGCAGCCTGGGGAGACTTGATCGCAGCTCCTACAATGAGCAGTTCTTC | CASSLGRLDRSSYNEQFF
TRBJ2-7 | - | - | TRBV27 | TGTGCCAGCAGTTTATCTCCCAATCTCACCCCCTACGAGCAGTACTTC | CASSLSPNLTPYEQYF
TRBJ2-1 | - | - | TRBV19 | TGTGCCAGTAGTATTTTCCAGGGGAATGAGCAGTTCTTC | CASSIFQGNEQFF
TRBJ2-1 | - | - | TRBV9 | TGTGCCAGCAGCGTCGGCAGGGGATCTGAGCAGTTCTTC | CASSVGRGSEQFF
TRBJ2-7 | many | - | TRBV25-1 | TGTGCCAGCAGTGAATGGACGACCGAGCAGTACTTC | CASSEWTTEQYF
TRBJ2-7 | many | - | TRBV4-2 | TGTGCCAGCAGCCTCCCCCGAGCTTCCCCCGTTTACGAGCAGTACTTC | CASSLPRASPVYEQYF
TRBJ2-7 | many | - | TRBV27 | TGTGCCAGCAGTTTAACCAAGGGACTCTACGAGCAGTACTTC | CASSLTKGLYEQYF
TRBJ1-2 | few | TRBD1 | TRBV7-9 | TGTGCCAGCAGCTTAGAAGGGACAGGGGGCAAAATGGGTGGCTACACCTTC | CASSLEGTGGKMGGYTF
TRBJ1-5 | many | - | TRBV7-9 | TGTGCCAGCAGCTTGACAGATAGCAATCAGCCCCAGCATTTT | CASSLTDSNQPQHF
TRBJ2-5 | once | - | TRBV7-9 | TGTGCCAGCAGCAACAAAGAGACCCAGTACTTC | CASSNKETQYF